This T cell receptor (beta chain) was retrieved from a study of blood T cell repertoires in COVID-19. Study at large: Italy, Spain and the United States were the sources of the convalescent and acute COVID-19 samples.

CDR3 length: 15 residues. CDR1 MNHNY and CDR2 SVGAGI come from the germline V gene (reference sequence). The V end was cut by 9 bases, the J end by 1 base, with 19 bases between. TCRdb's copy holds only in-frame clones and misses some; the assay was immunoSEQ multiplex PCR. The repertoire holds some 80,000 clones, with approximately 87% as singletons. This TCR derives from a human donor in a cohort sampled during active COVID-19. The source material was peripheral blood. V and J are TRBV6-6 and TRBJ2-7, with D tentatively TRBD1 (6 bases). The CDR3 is CASRSTDRKSYEQYF. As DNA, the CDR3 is TGTGCCAGTCGATCGACGGACAGAAAGTCCTACGAGCAGTACTTC.